This T cell receptor beta chain was sequenced for a study of T cell repertoires in cytomegalovirus infection. Study context: It can be stated that public TCR beta signatures indicated CMV infection as well as a matching HLA type. Overall study results and limits: HLA-C-restricted TCR beta clonotypes specific for CMV led the ex vivo response.

The CDR3 extends over 18 amino acids. V trimming: 2 bases; J trimming: 5 bases; junction bases outside the gene matches: 7. Germline CDR1 MNHEY, CDR2 SVGEGT. Comments on this clonotype: What it binds is unknown.

MiXCR, applied by TCRdb to the reads, yields one record per CDR3 protein. The profile covers 750,000 to 900,000 distinct CDR3 sequences, with 25% to 35% appearing a single time and around 13% taken by the ten largest. This TCR derives from a human donor in good health (CMV status not recorded). Some clones in this sample may be carry-over from other donors' samples. The chain links TRBV6-2 or TRBV6-3 to TRBJ2-3, with 16 bases fitting TRBD2. Sample: cultured CD8+ T cells from PBMCs, taken from culture after CMV antigen stimulation. The CDR3 protein is CASSYPGLAGGPRDTQYF. The DNA for the CDR3 is TGTGCCAGCAGTTACCCGGGACTAGCGGGGGGGCCCAGAGATACGCAGTATTTT.